The clone carrying this T cell receptor (beta chain) was counted once. Its antigen remains unidentified. The data originate from a study of cytomegalovirus exposure and HLA in healthy donors. Findings of the study overall: A classifier reportedly called cytomegalovirus status with high sensitivity and specificity. An analysis that was carried out later associated approximately 17,000 TCR beta sequences with HLA alleles at 0.05 false discovery rate. TCR beta chains numbering more than 150 were designated cytomegalovirus-associated. Among CMV-associated TCR beta chains, most appeared HLA-restricted in a later analysis.

Amplification used 60 Vbeta primers and 13 Jbeta primers. Sequencing used immunoSEQ multiplex PCR; TCRdb keeps in-frame clones, though not all of them. The table lists around 160,000 clones, 70% to 85% of them singletons. The CDR3 spans 16 residues. Between the trimmed V and J ends, which lost 4 bases and 0 bases, there was a span of 15 bases. Per germline, CDR1 SGDLS and CDR2 YYNGEE. V usage is TRBV9 and J usage is TRBJ2-3; a weak D match, TRBD2 (6 bases). The origin of this receptor is a man aged 50 to 60 in good health and CMV-seropositive. Sequenced sample: PBMCs. The CDR3 region has the DNA TGTGCCAGCAGCCCCCGGGCTGCGGGGAGCACAGATACGCAGTATTTT. Translating it yields CASSPRAAGSTDTQYF. Full variable domain (missing parts from reference TRBV9 and TRBJ2-3): DSGVTQTPKHLITATGQRVTLRCSPRSGDLSVYWYQQSLDQGLQFLIQYYNGEERAKGNILERFSAQQFPDLHSELNLSSLELGDSALYFCASSPRAAGSTDTQYFGPGTRLTVL.